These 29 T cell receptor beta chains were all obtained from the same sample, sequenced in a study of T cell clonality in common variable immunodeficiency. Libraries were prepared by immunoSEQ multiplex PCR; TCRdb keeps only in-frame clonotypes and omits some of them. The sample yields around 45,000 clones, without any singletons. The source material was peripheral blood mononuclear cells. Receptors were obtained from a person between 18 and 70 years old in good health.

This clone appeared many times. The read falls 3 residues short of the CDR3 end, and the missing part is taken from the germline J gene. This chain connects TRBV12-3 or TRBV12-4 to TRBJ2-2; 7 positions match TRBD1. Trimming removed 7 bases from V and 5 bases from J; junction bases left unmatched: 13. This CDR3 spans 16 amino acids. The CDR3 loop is CASTQSTGTLTGELFF. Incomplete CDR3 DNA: TGTGCCAGCACCCAATCGACAGGGACCTTAACCGGGGAG.

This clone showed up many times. CDR3 DNA (partial): TGCAGTGCCCGACGGGACAGGGATGCCAAAAACATT. Protein sequence: CSARRDRDAKNI. The whole CDR3 region reads CSARRDRDAKNIQYF. The chain uses TRBV20-1 and TRBJ2-4, with 9 bases lining up with TRBD1. The CDR3 end lies 3 residues beyond the end of the read and is filled in from the germline J gene. The germline gives CDR1 DFQATT, CDR2 SNEGSKA (reference sequence). The CDR3 totals 15 residues. Germline trimming cut 6 bases from V and 1 base from J; bases unmatched to any gene: 7.

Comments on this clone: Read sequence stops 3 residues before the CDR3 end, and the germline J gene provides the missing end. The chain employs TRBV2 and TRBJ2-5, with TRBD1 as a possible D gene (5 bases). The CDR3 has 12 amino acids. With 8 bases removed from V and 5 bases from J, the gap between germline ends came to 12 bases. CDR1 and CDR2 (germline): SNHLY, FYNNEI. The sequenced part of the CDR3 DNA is TGTGCCAGCCAGGGCCTGAGGGAGACC. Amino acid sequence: CASQGLRET. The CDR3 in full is CASQGLRETQYF. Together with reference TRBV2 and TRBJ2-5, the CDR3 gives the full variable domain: EPEVTQTPSHQVTQMGQEVILRCVPISNHLYFYWYRQILGQKVEFLVSFYNNEISEKSEIFDDQFSVERPDGSNFTLKIRSTKLEDSAMYFCASQGLRETQYFGPGTRLLVL.

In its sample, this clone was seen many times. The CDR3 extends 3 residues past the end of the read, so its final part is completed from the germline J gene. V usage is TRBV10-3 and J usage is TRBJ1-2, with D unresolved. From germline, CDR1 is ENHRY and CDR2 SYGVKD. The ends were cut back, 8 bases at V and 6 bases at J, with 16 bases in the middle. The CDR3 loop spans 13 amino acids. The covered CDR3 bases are TGTGCCATCGCGGGCCTAATTGCGGATGGC. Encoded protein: CAIAGLIADG. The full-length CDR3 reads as CAIAGLIADGYTF.

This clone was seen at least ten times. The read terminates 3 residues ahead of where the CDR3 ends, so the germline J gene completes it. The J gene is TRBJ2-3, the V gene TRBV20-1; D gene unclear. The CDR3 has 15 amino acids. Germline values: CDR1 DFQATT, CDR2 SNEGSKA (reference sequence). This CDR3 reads CSASSGLNSYETQYF. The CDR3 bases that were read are TGCAGTGCTAGTAGTGGGTTGAATAGCTACGAGACG.

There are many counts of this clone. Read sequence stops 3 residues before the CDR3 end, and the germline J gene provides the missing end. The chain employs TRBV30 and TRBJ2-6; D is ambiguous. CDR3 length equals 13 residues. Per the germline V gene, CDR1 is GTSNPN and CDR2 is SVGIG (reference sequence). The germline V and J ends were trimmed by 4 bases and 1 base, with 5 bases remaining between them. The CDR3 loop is CAWMASGANVLTF. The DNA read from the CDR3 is TGTGCCTGGATGGCTTCTGGGGCCAACGTC.

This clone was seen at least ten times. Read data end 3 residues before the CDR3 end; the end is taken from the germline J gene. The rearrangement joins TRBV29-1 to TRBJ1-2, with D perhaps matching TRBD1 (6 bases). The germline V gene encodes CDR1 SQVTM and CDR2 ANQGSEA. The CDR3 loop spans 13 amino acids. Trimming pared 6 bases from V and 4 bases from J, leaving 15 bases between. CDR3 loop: CSVTGTLSYGYTF. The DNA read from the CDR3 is TGCAGCGTCACCGGGACACTTTCCTATGGC.

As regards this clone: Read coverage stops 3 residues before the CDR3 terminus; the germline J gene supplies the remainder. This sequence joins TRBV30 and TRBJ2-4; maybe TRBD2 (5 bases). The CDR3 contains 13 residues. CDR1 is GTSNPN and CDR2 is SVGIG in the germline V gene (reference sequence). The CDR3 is CAWSDGLNYGQYF. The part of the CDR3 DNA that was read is TGTGCCTGGAGCGACGGACTCAACTATGGT. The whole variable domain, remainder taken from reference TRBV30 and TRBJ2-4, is SQTIHQWPATLVQPVGSPLSLECTVEGTSNPNLYWYRQAAGRGLQLLFYSVGIGQISSEVPQNLSASRPQDRQFILSSKKLLLSDSGFYLCAWSDGLNYGQYFGAGTRLSVL.

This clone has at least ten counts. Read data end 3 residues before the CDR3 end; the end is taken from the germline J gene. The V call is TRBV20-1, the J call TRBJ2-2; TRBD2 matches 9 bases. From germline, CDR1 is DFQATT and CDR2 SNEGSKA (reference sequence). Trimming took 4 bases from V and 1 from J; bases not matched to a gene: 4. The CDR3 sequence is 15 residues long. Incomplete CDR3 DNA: TGCAGTGCTACTAGCGGGGCCTTGAACACCGGGGAG. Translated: CSATSGALNTGE. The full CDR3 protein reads CSATSGALNTGELFF.

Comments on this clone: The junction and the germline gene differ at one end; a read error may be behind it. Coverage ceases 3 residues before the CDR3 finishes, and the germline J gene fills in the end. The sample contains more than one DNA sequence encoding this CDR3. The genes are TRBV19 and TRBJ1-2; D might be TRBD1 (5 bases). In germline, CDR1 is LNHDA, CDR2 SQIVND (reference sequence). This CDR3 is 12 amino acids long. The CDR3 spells CASSLEGVGYTF. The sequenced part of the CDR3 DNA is TGCGCCAGTAGCCTAGAAGGGGTTGGC.

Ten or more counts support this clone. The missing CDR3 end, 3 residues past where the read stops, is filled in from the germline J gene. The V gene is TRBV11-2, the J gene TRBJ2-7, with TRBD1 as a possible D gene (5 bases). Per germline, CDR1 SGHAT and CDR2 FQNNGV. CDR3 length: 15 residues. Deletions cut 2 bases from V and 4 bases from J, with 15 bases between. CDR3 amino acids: CASSLSPGHQYEQYF. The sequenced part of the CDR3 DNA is TGTGCCAGCAGCTTAAGTCCAGGACACCAATACGAG.

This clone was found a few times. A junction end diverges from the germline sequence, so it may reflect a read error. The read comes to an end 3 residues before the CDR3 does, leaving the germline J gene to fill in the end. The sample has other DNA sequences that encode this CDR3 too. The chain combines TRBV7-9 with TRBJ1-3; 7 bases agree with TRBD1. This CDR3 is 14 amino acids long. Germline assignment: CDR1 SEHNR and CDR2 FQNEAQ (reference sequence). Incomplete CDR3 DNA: TGTGCCAGCAGCTTAGGAGCAGGGGGAAACACT. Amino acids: CASSLGAGGNT. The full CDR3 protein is CASSLGAGGNTIYF.

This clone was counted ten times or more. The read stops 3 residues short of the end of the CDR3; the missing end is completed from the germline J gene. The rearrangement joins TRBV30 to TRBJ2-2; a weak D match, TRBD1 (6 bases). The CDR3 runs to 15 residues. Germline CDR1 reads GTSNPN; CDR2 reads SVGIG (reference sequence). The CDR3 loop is CAWSVGPGVGEKLFF. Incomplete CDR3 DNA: TGTGCCTGGAGTGTAGGCCCAGGGGTAGGCGAAAAG.

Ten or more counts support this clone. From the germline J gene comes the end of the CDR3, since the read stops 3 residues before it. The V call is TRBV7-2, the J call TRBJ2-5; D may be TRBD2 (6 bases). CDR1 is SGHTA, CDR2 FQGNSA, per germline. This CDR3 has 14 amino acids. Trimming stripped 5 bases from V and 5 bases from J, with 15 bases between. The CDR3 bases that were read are TGTGCCAGCAGCGCAGTGGGGGGACGGGAGACC. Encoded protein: CASSAVGGRET. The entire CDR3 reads CASSAVGGRETQYF.

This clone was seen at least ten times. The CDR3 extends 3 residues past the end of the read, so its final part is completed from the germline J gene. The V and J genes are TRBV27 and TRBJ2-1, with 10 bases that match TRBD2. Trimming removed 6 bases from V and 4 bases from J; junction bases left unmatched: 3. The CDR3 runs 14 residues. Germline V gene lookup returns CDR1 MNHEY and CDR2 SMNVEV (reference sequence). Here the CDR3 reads CASRVAGGYNEQFF. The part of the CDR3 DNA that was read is TGTGCCAGCAGGGTAGCGGGGGGATACAATGAG.

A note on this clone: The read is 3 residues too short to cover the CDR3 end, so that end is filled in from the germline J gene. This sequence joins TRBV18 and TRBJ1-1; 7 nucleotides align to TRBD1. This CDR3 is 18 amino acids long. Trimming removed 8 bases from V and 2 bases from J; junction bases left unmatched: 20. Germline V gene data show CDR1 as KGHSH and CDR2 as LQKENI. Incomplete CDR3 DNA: TGTGCCAGCCCTAGCTTACAGGGGCACGGGGTGTTAAACACTGAA. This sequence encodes CASPSLQGHGVLNTE. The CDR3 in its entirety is CASPSLQGHGVLNTEAFF. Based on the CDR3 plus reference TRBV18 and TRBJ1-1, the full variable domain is NAGVMQNPRHLVRRRGQEARLRCSPMKGHSHVYWYRQLPEEGLKFMVYLQKENIIDESGMPKERFSAEFPKEGPSILRIQQVVRGDSAAYFCASPSLQGHGVLNTEAFFGQGTRLTVV.

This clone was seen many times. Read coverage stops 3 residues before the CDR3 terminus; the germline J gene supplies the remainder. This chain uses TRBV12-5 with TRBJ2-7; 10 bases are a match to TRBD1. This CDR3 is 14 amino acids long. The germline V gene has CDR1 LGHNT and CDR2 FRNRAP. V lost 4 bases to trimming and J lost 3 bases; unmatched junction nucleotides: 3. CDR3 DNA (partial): TGTGCTAGTGGTTCTTGGACAGGGGGCTACGAG. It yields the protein CASGSWTGGYE. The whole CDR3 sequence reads CASGSWTGGYEQYF.

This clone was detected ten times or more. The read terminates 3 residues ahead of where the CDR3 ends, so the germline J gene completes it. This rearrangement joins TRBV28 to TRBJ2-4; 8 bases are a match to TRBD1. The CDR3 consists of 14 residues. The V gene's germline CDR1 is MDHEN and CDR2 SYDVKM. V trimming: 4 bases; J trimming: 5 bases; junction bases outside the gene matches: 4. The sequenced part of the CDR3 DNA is TGTGCCAGCAGTTCCCAGGGGGCAGAAAACATT. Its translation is CASSSQGAENI. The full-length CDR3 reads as CASSSQGAENIQYF.

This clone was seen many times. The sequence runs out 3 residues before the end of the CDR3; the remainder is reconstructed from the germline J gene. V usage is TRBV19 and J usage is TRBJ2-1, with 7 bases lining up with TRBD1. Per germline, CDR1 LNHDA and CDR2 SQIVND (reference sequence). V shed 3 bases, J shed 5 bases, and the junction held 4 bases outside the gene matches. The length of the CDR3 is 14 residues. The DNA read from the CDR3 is TGTGCCAGTAGTATCTGGCAGGGGGACAATGAG. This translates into CASSIWQGDNE. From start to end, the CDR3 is CASSIWQGDNEQFF.

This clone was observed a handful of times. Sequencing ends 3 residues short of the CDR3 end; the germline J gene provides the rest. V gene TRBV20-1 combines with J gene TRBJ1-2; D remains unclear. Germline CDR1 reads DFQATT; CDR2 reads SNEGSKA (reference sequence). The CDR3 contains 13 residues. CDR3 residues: CSARLDLRDEYTF. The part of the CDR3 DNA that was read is TGCAGTGCTAGGCTTGATCTCCGCGATGAG.

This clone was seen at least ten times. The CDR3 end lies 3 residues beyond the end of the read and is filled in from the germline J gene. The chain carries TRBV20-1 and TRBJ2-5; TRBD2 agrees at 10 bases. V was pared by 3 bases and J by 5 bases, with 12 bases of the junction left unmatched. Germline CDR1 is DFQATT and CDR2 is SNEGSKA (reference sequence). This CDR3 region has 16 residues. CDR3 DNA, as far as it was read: TGCAGTGCTAGTGTTATACTTCTAGCGGGGGAGGAGACC. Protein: CSASVILLAGEET. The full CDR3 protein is CSASVILLAGEETQYF.

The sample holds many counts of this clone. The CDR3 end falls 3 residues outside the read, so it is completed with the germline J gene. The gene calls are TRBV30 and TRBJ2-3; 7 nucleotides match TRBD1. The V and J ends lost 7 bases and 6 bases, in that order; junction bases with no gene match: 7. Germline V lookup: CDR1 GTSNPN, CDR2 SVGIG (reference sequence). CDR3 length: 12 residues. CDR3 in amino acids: CAYQTGRDTQYF. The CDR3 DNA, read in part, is TGTGCCTACCAGACAGGGCGGGATACG.

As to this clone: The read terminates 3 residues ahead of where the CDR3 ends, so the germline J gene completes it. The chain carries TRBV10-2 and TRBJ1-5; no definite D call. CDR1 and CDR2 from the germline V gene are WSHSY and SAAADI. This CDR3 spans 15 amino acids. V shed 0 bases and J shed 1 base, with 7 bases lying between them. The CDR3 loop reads CASSESTRSNQPQHF. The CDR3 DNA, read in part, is TGCGCCAGCAGTGAGTCGACAAGGAGCAATCAGCCC.

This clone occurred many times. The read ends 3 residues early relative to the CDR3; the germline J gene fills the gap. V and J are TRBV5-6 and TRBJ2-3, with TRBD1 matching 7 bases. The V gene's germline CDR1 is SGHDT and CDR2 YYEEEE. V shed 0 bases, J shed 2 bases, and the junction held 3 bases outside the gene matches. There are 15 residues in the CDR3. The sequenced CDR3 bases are TGTGCCAGCAGCTTGGAGGGGGCAGTCACAGATACG. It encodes CASSLEGAVTDT. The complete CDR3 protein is CASSLEGAVTDTQYF.

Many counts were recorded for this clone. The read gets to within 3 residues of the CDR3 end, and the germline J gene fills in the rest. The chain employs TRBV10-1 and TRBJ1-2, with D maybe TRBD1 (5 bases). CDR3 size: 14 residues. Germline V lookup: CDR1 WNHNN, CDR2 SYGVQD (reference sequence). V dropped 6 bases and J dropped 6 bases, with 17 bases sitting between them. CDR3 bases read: TGCGCCAGCAGCTCAGGTGGGGTAGGGGATGGC. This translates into CASSSGGVGDG. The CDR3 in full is CASSSGGVGDGYTF.

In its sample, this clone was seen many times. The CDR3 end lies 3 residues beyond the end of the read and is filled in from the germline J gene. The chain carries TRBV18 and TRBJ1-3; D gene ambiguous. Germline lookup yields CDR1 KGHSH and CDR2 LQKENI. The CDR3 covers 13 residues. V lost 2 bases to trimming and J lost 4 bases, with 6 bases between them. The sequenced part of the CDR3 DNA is TGTGCCAGCTCACCAGTCACAGGAAACACC. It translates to CASSPVTGNT. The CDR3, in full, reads CASSPVTGNTIYF.

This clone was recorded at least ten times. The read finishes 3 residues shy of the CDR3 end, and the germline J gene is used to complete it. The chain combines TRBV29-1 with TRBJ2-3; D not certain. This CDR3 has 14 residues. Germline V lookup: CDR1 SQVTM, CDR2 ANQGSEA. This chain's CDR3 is CSVEISWPQETQYF. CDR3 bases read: TGCAGCGTTGAGATATCGTGGCCTCAAGAGACG.

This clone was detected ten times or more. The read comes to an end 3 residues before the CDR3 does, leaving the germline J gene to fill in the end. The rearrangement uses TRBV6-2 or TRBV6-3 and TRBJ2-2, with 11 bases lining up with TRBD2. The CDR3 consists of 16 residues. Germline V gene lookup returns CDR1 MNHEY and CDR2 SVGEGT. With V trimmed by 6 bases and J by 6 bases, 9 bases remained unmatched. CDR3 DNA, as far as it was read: TGTGCCAGCAGACTACCTAGCGGGGGGATGGCCGGGGAG. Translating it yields CASRLPSGGMAGE. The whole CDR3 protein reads CASRLPSGGMAGELFF.

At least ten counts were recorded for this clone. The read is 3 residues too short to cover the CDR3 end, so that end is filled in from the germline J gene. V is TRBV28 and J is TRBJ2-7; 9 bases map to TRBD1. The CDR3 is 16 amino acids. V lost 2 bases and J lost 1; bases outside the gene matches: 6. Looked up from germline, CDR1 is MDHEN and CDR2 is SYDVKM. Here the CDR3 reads CASSLPGQGKSYEQYF. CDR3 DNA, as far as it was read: TGTGCCAGCAGTTTACCCGGACAGGGGAAATCCTACGAG.